The next 4 T cell receptor beta chains were all read from a single sample in a study of cytomegalovirus exposure and HLA in healthy donors (dated by TCRdb to about 2017). Library preparation employed the immunoSEQ multiplex PCR assay. A mixture of 60 forward primers for TCR Vbeta segments and 13 reverse primers for TCR Jbeta segments was used in the multiplex PCR. The table was pulled from immuneACCESS by TCRdb, which kept in-frame rearrangements only. Such tables lose some clones; where checked, under half of the loss comes from unresolved V genes, and the rest has no known cause. Counted in this sample were 81,000 or so clones; around 80% of them appeared once. The biggest ten clones account for around 3.1% of the sample. Material for sequencing was PBMCs. The receptors here all came from a man in his fifties in good health and CMV-seropositive.

A single count supports this clone. The chain links TRBV4-2 to TRBJ1-2, with D hard to call. Germline CDR1 LGHNA, CDR2 YNFKEQ. Trimming took 3 bases from V and 4 from J, leaving 12 bases between them. The CDR3 is made up of 14 amino acids. The CDR3 sequence is CASSQLEWAYGYTF. The DNA of the CDR3 is TGTGCCAGCAGCCAGCTTGAATGGGCCTATGGCTACACCTTC.

The chain carries TRBV7-3 and TRBJ2-7, with D maybe TRBD1 (6 bases). Germline CDR1 SGHTA, CDR2 FQGTGA. The CDR3 contains 15 residues. Trimming removed 4 bases at V and 3 bases at J, with 16 bases between. CDR3 nucleotides: TGTGCCAGCAGCTCCCTCGCTCTGACAGGCTACGAGCAGTACTTC. Protein sequence: CASSSLALTGYEQYF.

The chain recombines TRBV29-1 with TRBJ2-1; the D is unclear. Trimming shortened V by 4 bases and J by 4 bases, and 11 bases separated the two germline ends. CDR3 length: 13 amino acids. Germline V gene sequence: CDR1 SQVTM, CDR2 ANQGSEA. CDR3 protein: CSVGAESYNEQFF. In nucleotides, the CDR3 is TGCAGCGTTGGGGCTGAATCTTACAATGAGCAGTTCTTC.

The table lists this clone with a few counts. One junction end does not reproduce the germline sequence, and a read error may be involved. The chain recombines TRBV7-9 with TRBJ2-2; TRBD2 agrees at 7 bases. This CDR3 has 15 amino acids. The germline V gene encodes CDR1 SEHNR and CDR2 FQNEAQ (reference sequence). The CDR3 DNA reads TGTTCCAGCAGCAAGACTAGCTCGAACACCGGGGAGCTGTTTTTT. It encodes CSSSKTSSNTGELFF.